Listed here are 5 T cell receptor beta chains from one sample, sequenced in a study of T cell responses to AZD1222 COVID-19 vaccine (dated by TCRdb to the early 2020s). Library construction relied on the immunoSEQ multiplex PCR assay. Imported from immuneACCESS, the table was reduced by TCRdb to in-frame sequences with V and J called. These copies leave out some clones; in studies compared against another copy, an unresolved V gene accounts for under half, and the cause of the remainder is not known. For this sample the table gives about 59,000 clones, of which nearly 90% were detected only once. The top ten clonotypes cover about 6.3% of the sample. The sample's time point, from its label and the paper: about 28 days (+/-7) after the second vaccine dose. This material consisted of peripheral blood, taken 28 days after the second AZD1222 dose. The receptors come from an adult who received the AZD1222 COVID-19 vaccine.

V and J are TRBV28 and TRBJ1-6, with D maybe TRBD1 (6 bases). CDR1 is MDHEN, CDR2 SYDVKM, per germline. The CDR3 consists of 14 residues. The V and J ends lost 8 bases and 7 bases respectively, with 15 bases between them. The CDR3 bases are TGTGCCAGCCTCCGGGGGGCCGGCAATTCACCCCTCCACTTT. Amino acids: CASLRGAGNSPLHF.

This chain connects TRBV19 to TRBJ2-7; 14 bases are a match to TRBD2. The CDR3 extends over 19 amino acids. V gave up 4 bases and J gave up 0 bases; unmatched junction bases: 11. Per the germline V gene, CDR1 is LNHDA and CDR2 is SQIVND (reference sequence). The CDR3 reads CASSKQVGLAGVPSYEQYF. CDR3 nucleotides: TGTGCCAGTAGTAAACAGGTGGGACTAGCGGGAGTCCCCTCCTACGAGCAGTACTTC.

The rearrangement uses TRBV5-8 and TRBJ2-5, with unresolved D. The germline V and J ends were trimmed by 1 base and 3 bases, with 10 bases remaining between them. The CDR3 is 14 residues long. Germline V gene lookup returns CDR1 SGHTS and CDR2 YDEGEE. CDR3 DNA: TGTGCCAGCAGCTTGAGGTGGCAGGAAGAGACCCAGTACTTC. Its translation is CASSLRWQEETQYF.

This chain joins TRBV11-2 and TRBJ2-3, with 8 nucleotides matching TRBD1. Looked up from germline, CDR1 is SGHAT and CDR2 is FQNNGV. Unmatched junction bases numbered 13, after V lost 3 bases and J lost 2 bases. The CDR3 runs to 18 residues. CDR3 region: CASSFGSQGARITDTQYF. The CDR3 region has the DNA TGTGCCAGCAGCTTTGGATCTCAGGGGGCCAGGATCACAGATACGCAGTATTTT.

CDR3 sequence reads: CASSAPGHAYSPLHF. CDR3 nucleotide sequence: TGTGCCAGCAGTGCTCCGGGACATGCTTATTCACCCCTCCACTTT. The chain has TRBV6-4 and TRBJ1-6, with a weak D call TRBD1 (6 bases). CDR3 size: 15 residues. Germline-derived CDR1 and CDR2 are MRHNA and SNTAGT. The germline V and J ends were trimmed by 4 bases and 8 bases, with 15 bases remaining between them.